The 18 T cell receptor beta chains given below trace back to one sample, sequenced in a study of CD8+ T cells in alopecia areata (dated by TCRdb to the late 2010s). The library was produced with the immunoSEQ multiplex PCR assay. For TCR sequencing, RNA was extracted from every sample and reverse transcribed into cDNA to serve as template. TCRdb's version of the immuneACCESS table is confined to in-frame rearrangements and falls short of the full clone set. An unresolved V gene accounts for under half of the shortfall where checked; the remainder is of unknown origin. The sample yields some 170,000 clones; roughly 63% were counted once. The leading ten clones occupy about 1.7% of the sample. The time point label, read with the paper, signifies: baseline before oral tofacitinib. This material consisted of CD4+ T cells sorted from blood, taken at week 0. The source is a human donor with alopecia areata.

A remark on this clone: The same CDR3 arises from other DNA sequences in this sample as well. V and J are TRBV29-1 and TRBJ1-1; D remains unclear. V was trimmed by 4 bases and J by 0 bases, leaving 9 bases between them. The CDR3 runs to 13 residues. Germline values: CDR1 SQVTM, CDR2 ANQGSEA. CDR3 DNA: TGCAGCGTTGTCCGGCCGCTGAACACTGAAGCTTTCTTT. Translated, it gives CSVVRPLNTEAFF.

The DNA for the CDR3 is TGTGCCAGCAGTTGGGCCGACAGGGTGAACACTGAAGCTTTCTTT. Its protein is CASSWADRVNTEAFF. The V gene is TRBV27, the J gene TRBJ1-1; TRBD1 aligns across 7 bases. Germline CDR1 and CDR2: MNHEY and SMNVEV (reference sequence). CDR3 length equals 15 residues. With 4 bases clipped from V and 0 bases from J, the junction kept 5 bases outside the gene matches.

The chain uses TRBV2 and TRBJ2-6; a weak D match, TRBD2 (5 bases). The germline gives CDR1 SNHLY, CDR2 FYNNEI. This CDR3 has 15 residues. V shed 8 bases and J shed 2 bases, with 13 bases lying between them. CDR3 amino acids: CASHVSRAGANVLTF. CDR3 nucleotides: TGTGCCAGCCACGTATCGAGGGCTGGGGCCAACGTCCTGACTTTC.

A few counts support this clone. CDR3 coding DNA: TGCGCCAGCAGCTTGGCCGGACAGGGGTTTGATGGCTACACCTTC. This encodes CASSLAGQGFDGYTF. V and J are TRBV5-1 and TRBJ1-2, with 9 bases fitting TRBD1. The trim removed 0 bases at V and 6 bases at J, leaving 6 bases unmatched. Looked up from germline, CDR1 is SGHRS and CDR2 is YFSETQ. The CDR3 loop spans 15 amino acids.

There are a few counts of this clone. Additional DNA sequences in this sample encode the identical CDR3. J is TRBJ2-6 and V is TRBV9, with D possibly being TRBD2 (5 bases). Germline CDR1 SGDLS, CDR2 YYNGEE. V was shortened by 2 bases and J by 0 bases, with 6 bases between the two germline ends. The CDR3 consists of 15 residues. The CDR3 sequence is CASSVEGSGANVLTF. CDR3 coding DNA: TGTGCCAGCAGCGTTGAGGGCTCTGGGGCCAACGTCCTGACTTTC.

The V gene is TRBV30, the J gene TRBJ1-1; maybe TRBD1 (5 bases). The CDR3 has 13 amino acids. The V end was cut by 3 bases, the J end by 5 bases, with 13 bases between. Germline loops: CDR1 GTSNPN, CDR2 SVGIG (reference sequence). The CDR3 nucleotides read TGTGCCTGGAGCCGGGACGGGGGGACTGAAGCTTTCTTT. It specifies CAWSRDGGTEAFF. The full variable domain, in which reference TRBV30 and TRBJ1-1 provide the parts outside the CDR3, is SQTIHQWPATLVQPVGSPLSLECTVEGTSNPNLYWYRQAAGRGLQLLFYSVGIGQISSEVPQNLSASRPQDRQFILSSKKLLLSDSGFYLCAWSRDGGTEAFFGQGTRLTVV.

The chain joins TRBV30 to TRBJ1-2; the D is unclear. CDR3 size: 16 residues. Between the trimmed V and J ends, which lost 4 bases and 4 bases, there was a span of 22 bases. Germline V gives CDR1 GTSNPN, CDR2 SVGIG (reference sequence). The CDR3 sequence is CAWTRILLDGVYGYTF. CDR3 nucleotide sequence: TGTGCCTGGACCCGTATCCTTCTGGACGGCGTCTATGGCTACACCTTC.

This clone occurred a few times. This chain connects TRBV27 to TRBJ2-4; D not certain. Germline CDR1 and CDR2: MNHEY and SMNVEV (reference sequence). V lost 0 bases, J lost 8 bases, and 14 bases lay in between. This CDR3 region has 15 residues. The CDR3 DNA is TGTGCCAGCAGTTTATCGGGAAGGTCGAAATACATTCAGTACTTC. It codes for CASSLSGRSKYIQYF.

This clone was recorded a few times. The same CDR3 can be traced to other DNA sequences in this sample. The chain couples TRBV7-2 to TRBJ1-5; tentatively, D is TRBD1 (6 bases). CDR3 length: 13 residues. Deletions cut 5 bases from V and 4 bases from J, with 9 bases between. Germline assignment: CDR1 SGHTA and CDR2 FQGNSA. The CDR3 DNA sequence: TGTGCCAGCAGCCTAAGGGGGAATCAGCCCCAGCATTTT. Translation: CASSLRGNQPQHF.

V and J are TRBV4-3 and TRBJ1-2; tentative D call: TRBD1 (6 bases). The germline gives CDR1 LGHNA, CDR2 YSLEER. V was cut by 4 bases and J by 8 bases, with 20 bases left in between. The CDR3 consists of 15 residues. CDR3 sequence: CASSPEEGGGTGYTF. CDR3 coding DNA: TGCGCCAGCAGCCCCGAGGAGGGGGGAGGAACGGGCTACACCTTC.

V gene TRBV6-1 combines with J gene TRBJ1-1; 9 positions match TRBD1. Germline V CDR1 and CDR2: MNHNS, SASEGT. The CDR3 extends over 14 amino acids. Losses at the gene ends were 6 bases for V and 0 bases for J; bases not matched to a gene: 2. The CDR3 region is CASRGQGMNTEAFF. CDR3 nucleotide sequence: TGTGCCAGCAGGGGACAGGGAATGAACACTGAAGCTTTCTTT.

Comment on this clone: The same CDR3 is also encoded by other DNA sequences in this sample. The rearrangement uses TRBV30 and TRBJ1-2; 9 bases align to TRBD1. Germline-derived CDR1 and CDR2 are GTSNPN and SVGIG (reference sequence). The CDR3 is 14 residues long. Trimming cost V 3 bases and J 2 bases; bases outside gene matches: 4. The CDR3 loop is CAWRGQGLNYGYTF. CDR3 DNA: TGTGCCTGGAGAGGACAGGGGCTCAACTATGGCTACACCTTC.

The V gene is TRBV19, the J gene TRBJ2-6; the match to TRBD1 covers 10 bases. Germline V CDR1 and CDR2: LNHDA, SQIVND (reference sequence). The CDR3 length is 22 residues. The V gene end was trimmed by 6 bases and the J gene end by 1 base; junction bases not matched to a gene: 21. The CDR3 DNA is TGTGCCAGTAGATTGGGTCGGGACAGGGGTGGAAACAATACTTCTGGGGCCAACGTCCTGACTTTC. It codes for CASRLGRDRGGNNTSGANVLTF.

The rearrangement joins TRBV10-1 to TRBJ1-2, with TRBD1 matching 8 bases. This CDR3 spans 13 amino acids. V trimming: 5 bases; J trimming: 4 bases; junction bases outside the gene matches: 3. Germline loops: CDR1 WNHNN, CDR2 SYGVQD (reference sequence). The CDR3, as DNA: TGCGCCAGCAGTCCGACAGGGGTCTATGGCTACACCTTC. Amino acid sequence: CASSPTGVYGYTF.

For this clone: Within the sample, other DNA sequences also encode this same CDR3. The J gene is TRBJ2-3, the V gene TRBV9, with no clear D. CDR1 is SGDLS, CDR2 YYNGEE, per germline. Trimming removed 0 bases from V and 1 base from J, with 3 bases in between. The CDR3 extends over 13 amino acids. CDR3 nucleotide sequence: TGTGCCAGCAGCGTAGGAGGCACAGATACGCAGTATTTT. Its protein product is CASSVGGTDTQYF.

This chain connects TRBV4-3 to TRBJ2-3; a possible D gene is TRBD2 (5 bases). Trimming took 4 bases from V and 0 from J, leaving 5 bases between them. This CDR3 comprises 13 residues. Germline V gene lookup returns CDR1 LGHNA and CDR2 YSLEER. CDR3 nucleotides: TGCGCCAGCAGCCGAGGGAGCACAGATACGCAGTATTTT. This gives the protein CASSRGSTDTQYF.

The gene calls are TRBV4-3 and TRBJ1-6; no clear D gene. There are 14 residues in the CDR3. Germline V gene lookup returns CDR1 LGHNA and CDR2 YSLEER. The V end was cut by 1 base, the J end by 5 bases, with 6 bases between. The CDR3 bases are TGCGCCAGCAGCCAAGGGGCCCATAATTCACCCCTCCACTTT. The encoded protein is CASSQGAHNSPLHF.

The chain joins TRBV19 to TRBJ1-1; no clear D gene. The CDR3 totals 15 residues. Looked up from germline, CDR1 is LNHDA and CDR2 is SQIVND (reference sequence). Trimming stripped 4 bases from V and 0 bases from J, with 12 bases between. The CDR3 here is CASSKEWAVNTEAFF. The CDR3 DNA is TGTGCCAGTAGTAAGGAGTGGGCAGTGAACACTGAAGCTTTCTTT.